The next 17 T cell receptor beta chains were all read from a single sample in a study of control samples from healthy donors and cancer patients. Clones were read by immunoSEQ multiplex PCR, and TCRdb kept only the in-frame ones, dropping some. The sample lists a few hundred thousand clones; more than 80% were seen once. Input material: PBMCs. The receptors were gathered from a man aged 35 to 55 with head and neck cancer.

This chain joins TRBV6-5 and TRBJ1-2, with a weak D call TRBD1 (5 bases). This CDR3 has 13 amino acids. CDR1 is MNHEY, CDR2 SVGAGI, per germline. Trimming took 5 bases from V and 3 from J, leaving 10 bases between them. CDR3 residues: CASSLQGDYGYTF. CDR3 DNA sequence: TGTGCCAGCAGTCTTCAGGGAGACTATGGCTACACCTTC.

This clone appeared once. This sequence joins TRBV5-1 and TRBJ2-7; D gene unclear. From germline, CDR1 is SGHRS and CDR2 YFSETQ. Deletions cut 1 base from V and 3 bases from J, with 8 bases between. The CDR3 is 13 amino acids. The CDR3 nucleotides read TGCGCCAGCAGCTTGTGGACCGGCTACGAGCAGTACTTC. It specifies CASSLWTGYEQYF.

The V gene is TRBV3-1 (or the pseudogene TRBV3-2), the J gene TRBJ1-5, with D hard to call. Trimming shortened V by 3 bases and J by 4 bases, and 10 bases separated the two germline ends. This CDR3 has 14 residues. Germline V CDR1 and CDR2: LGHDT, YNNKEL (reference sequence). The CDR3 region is CASSQSGGNQPQHF. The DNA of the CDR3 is TGTGCCAGCAGCCAGTCTGGAGGGAATCAGCCCCAGCATTTT.

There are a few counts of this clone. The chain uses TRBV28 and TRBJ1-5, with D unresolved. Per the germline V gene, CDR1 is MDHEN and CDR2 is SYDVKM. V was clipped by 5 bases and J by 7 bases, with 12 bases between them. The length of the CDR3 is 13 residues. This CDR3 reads CASSAGVVQPQHF. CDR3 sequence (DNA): TGTGCCAGCAGTGCTGGGGTGGTACAGCCCCAGCATTTT.

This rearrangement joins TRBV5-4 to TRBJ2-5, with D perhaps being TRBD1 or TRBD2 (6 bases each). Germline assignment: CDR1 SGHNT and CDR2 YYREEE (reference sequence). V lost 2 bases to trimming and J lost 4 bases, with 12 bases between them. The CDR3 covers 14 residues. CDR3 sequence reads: CASSFVGGRETQYF. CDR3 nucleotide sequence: TGTGCCAGCAGCTTCGTCGGGGGCCGAGAGACCCAGTACTTC.

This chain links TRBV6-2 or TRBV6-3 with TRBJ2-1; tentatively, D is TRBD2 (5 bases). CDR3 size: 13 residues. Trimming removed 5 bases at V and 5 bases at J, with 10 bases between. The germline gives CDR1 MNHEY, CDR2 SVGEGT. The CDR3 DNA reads TGTGCCAGCAGTGCCACTAGAAACAATGAGCAGTTCTTC. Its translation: CASSATRNNEQFF.

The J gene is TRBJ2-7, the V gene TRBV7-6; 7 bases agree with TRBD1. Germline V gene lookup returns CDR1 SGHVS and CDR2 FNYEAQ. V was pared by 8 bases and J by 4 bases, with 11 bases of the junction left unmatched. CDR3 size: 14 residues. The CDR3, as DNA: TGTGCCAGCGGACAACAGGGGAAGTGGTACGAGCAGTACTTC. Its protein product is CASGQQGKWYEQYF.

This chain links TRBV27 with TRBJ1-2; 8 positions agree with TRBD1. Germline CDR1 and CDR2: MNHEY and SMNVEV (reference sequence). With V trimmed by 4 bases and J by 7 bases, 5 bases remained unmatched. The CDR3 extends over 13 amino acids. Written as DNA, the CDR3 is TGTGCCAGCAGTTCGACAGGGGAGGGTGGCTACACCTTC. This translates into CASSSTGEGGYTF.

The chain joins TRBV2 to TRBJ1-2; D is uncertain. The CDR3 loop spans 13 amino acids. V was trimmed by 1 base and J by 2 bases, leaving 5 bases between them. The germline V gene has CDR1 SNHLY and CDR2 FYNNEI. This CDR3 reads CASSEGTNYGYTF. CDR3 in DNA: TGTGCCAGCAGTGAAGGCACAAACTATGGCTACACCTTC.

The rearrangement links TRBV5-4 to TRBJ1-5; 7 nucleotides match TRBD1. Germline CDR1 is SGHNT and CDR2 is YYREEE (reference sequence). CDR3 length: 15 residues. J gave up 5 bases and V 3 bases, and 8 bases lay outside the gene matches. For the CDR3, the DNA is TGTGCCAGCAGCTCGAAACCGGGACAGCATCAGCCCCAGCATTTT. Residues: CASSSKPGQHQPQHF.

CDR3 residues: CATSRGGGFAEQYF. The CDR3 DNA sequence: TGTGCCACCAGCAGAGGGGGCGGGTTCGCCGAGCAGTACTTC. V usage is TRBV15 and J usage is TRBJ2-7; possibly TRBD1 or TRBD2 for D (5 bases each). CDR1 is LNHNV and CDR2 is YYDKDF in the germline V gene (reference sequence). The germline V and J ends were trimmed by 1 base and 6 bases, with 13 bases remaining between them. This CDR3 region has 14 residues.

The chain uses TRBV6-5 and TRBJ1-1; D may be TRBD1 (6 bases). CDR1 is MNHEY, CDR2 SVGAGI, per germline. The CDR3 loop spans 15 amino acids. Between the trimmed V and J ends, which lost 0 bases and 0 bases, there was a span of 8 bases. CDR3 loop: CASSYSGQVNTEAFF. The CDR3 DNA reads TGTGCCAGCAGTTACTCGGGACAAGTGAACACTGAAGCTTTCTTT.

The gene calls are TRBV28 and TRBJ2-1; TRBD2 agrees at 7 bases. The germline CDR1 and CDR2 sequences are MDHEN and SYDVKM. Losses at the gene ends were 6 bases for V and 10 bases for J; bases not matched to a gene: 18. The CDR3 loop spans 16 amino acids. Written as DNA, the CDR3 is TGTGCCAGCAGATCGGGGGGTGGTTTAGCCCTCAACGAGCAGTTCTTC. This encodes CASRSGGGLALNEQFF. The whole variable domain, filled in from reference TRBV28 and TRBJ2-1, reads DVKVTQSSRYLVKRTGEKVFLECVQDMDHENMFWYRQDPGLGLRLIYFSYDVKMKEKGDIPEGYSVSREKKERFSLILESASTNQTSMYLCASRSGGGLALNEQFFGPGTRLTVL.

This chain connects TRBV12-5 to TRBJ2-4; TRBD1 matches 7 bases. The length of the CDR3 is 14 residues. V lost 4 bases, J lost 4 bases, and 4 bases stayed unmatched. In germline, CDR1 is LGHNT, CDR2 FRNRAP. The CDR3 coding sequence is TGTGCTAGTGGTTCCCCGGGACAGAAAAACATTCAGTACTTC. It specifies CASGSPGQKNIQYF. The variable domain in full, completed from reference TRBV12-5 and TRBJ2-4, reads DARVTQTPRHKVTEMGQEVTMRCQPILGHNTVFWYRQTMMQGLELLAYFRNRAPLDDSGMPKDRFSAEMPDATLATLKIQPSEPRDSAVYFCASGSPGQKNIQYFGAGTRLSVL.

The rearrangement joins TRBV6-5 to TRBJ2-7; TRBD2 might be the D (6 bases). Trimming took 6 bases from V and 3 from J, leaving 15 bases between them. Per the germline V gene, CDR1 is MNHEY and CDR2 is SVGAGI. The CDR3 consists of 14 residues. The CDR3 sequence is CASRRTGLFYEQYF. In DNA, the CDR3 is TGTGCCAGCAGGCGAACGGGACTCTTCTACGAGCAGTACTTC.

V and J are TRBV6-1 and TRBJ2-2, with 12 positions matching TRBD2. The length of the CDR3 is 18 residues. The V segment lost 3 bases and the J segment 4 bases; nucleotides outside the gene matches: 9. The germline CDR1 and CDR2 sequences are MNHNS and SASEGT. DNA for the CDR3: TGTGCCAGCAGTGATTCCGGACTAGCGGGGCGAGCCACCGGGGAGCTGTTTTTT. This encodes CASSDSGLAGRATGELFF.

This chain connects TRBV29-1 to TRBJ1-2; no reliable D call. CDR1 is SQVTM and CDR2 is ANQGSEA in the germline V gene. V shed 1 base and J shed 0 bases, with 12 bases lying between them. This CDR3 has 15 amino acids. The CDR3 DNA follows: TGCAGCGTTGAAGGGGCCGGCAGCACTAACTATGGCTACACCTTC. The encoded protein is CSVEGAGSTNYGYTF.